This TCR beta chain was retrieved from a study of blood T cell repertoires in COVID-19. Across the study: From T cells, B-cell-depleted T cells, or PBMCs came the material, which was cDNA or gDNA.

Sequenced by immunoSEQ multiplex PCR; TCRdb stores in-frame clones only, minus some. The sample has roughly 200,000 clones; 80% to 90% are singletons. This clone has more than one count but fewer than ten. The CDR3 is made up of 14 amino acids. The V gene's germline CDR1 is SGHTA and CDR2 FQGNSA. The V gene end was trimmed by 5 bases and the J gene end by 7 bases; junction bases not matched to a gene: 6. This clonotype was sampled from a man in his sixties with acute or convalescent COVID-19. The chain carries TRBV7-2 and TRBJ1-4; 8 bases match TRBD1. Sequenced sample: peripheral blood. CDR3 in amino acids: CASSKGTGFEKLFF. CDR3 coding DNA: TGTGCCAGCAGCAAAGGGACAGGTTTTGAAAAACTGTTTTTT.